Listed below are T cell receptor beta chains from one sample, sequenced in a study of human T cells and chemical hapten exposure. TCRdb used MiXCR to reprocess the RACE reads, holding one entry per CDR3 protein. Found here are some 180,000 distinct CDR3 sequences, 20% to 25% of them singletons; the top ten hold about 6.7%. Source: whole blood, taken in connection with sensitization to the hapten diphenylcyclopropenone (DPC). Receptors were obtained from a woman aged 45-65 years with alopecia areata. Some clones in this sample may be carry-over from other donors' samples. Both conserved end residues are part of each CDR3. The D gene is left open where the match is weak. For some rows the clone size is stated as once, few or many, or as a class when expanded; others skip it.

>TRBJ2-7|.|14|.|TRBV5-1
CASSLVGEVVEQYF
TGCGCCAGCAGCTTGGTCGGCGAGGTGGTGGAGCAGTACTTC
>TRBJ2-4|.|12|.|TRBV20-1
CSAYDQSYIQYF
TGCAGTGCTTACGACCAGAGTTACATTCAGTACTTC
>TRBJ2-1|TRBD2|15|few|TRBV10-2
CASSSSGLAERGQFF
TGCGCCAGCAGTAGTTCGGGACTAGCAGAGAGGGGGCAGTTCTTC
>TRBJ1-2|.|14|many|TRBV29-1
CSVPPQGTGYGYTF
TGCAGCGTGCCGCCGCAGGGAACGGGATATGGCTACACCTTC
>TRBJ2-7|TRBD1|14|.|TRBV2
CASSSGQGVYEQYF
TGTGCCAGCAGTTCTGGACAGGGGGTCTACGAGCAGTACTTC
>TRBJ1-1|.|13|.|TRBV7-3
CASSRDRRAEAFF
TGTGCCAGCAGCCGAGACCGGCGGGCTGAAGCTTTCTTT
>TRBJ1-1|.|15|many|TRBV7-8
CASSPRDLLLAEAFF
TGTGCCAGCAGCCCTAGGGACCTCCTTTTGGCTGAAGCTTTCTTT
>TRBJ1-2|.|15|.|TRBV2
CASSVVGGDGYGYTF
TGTGCCAGCAGTGTGGTGGGGGGCGATGGCTATGGCTACACCTTC
>TRBJ2-3|TRBD2|17|few|TRBV20-1
CSAPVGSGSASTDTQYF
TGCAGTGCTCCCGTGGGTAGCGGGAGTGCTAGCACAGATACGCAGTATTTT
>TRBJ2-7|.|13|.|TRBV29-1
CSVEGGGGYEQYF
TGCAGCGTTGAAGGTGGAGGGGGTTACGAGCAGTACTTC